This TCR beta chain was captured in a study of regulatory T cells in long-lasting Graves disease. Building the TCR beta libraries relied on iRepertoire HTBI primers, and CDR3 regions underwent Arm-PCR. Each CDR3 protein gets one entry after TCRdb re-called the multiplex PCR reads with MiXCR. The table lists a few hundred thousand distinct CDR3 sequences, about 11% of them singletons. This sample's time point: newly diagnosed GD, antithyroid drugs for less than 3 months. The TCR library was prepared using RNA isolated from PBMCs. Patients met American Thyroid Association criteria for Graves' disease. Germline-derived CDR1 and CDR2 are MNHEY and SVGEGT. The CDR3 has 17 residues. Trimming removed 1 base from V and 1 base from J; junction bases left unmatched: 8. The same specimen was also included in a second study, on T cells in Graves' hyperthyroidism and ophthalmopathy.

The receptor comes from a woman aged 18-29 years with Graves disease. Sequencing used peripheral blood mononuclear cells (PBMCs), obtained at new diagnosis, from a patient treated with antithyroid drugs. This chain links TRBV6-2 or TRBV6-3 with TRBJ2-5, with TRBD1 matching 8 bases. Here the CDR3 reads CASSYFPGGGPQETQYF. In nucleotides, the CDR3 is TGTGCCAGCAGTTACTTCCCAGGGGGCGGCCCCCAAGAGACCCAGTACTTC.